The following is a T cell receptor (beta chain) sequence with its context. Original processing methods: Estimates of nucleated cell counts were drawn from the amplification of reference gene primers. Assay used: immunoSEQ multiplex PCR; TCRdb lists only in-frame clones, some missing. V, J and clone size are those of that table, while D and trimming were read from the DNA. The sample comprises about 260,000 clones, approximately 91% of which are singletons, and approximately 0.7% rests with the top ten. The sample belongs to a study of blood T cell repertoires in COVID-19. Across the study: From the United States, Italy and Spain came samples of acute and convalescent COVID-19. PBMCs, B-cell-depleted T cells, or T cells were the source of the cDNA or gDNA that made up the material.

Trimming stripped 5 bases from V and 12 bases from J, with 20 bases between. The CDR3 contains 13 residues. Per the germline V gene, CDR1 is LNHDA and CDR2 is SQIVND (reference sequence). The sample was peripheral blood. V is TRBV19 and J is TRBJ2-7; a possible D gene is TRBD1 (6 bases). The source of this sequence is a human donor in a cohort sampled during active COVID-19. The CDR3 reads CASSPGLRDTRYF. The CDR3 DNA is TGTGCCAGTAGTCCGGGGCTCCGGGACACACGGTACTTC.